The 18 T cell receptor beta chains presented below share a single source sample, sequenced in a study of regulatory T cells in long-lasting Graves disease. Time point reported: persistent/refractory GD, antithyroid drugs over 5 years with positive TRAb. Extracted PBMC RNA gave rise to the TCR library. Construction of the TCR beta libraries employed iRepertoire HTBI primers in conjunction with Arm-PCR of CDR3 regions. TCRdb passed the multiplex PCR reads through MiXCR, listing each CDR3 protein once. In the table there are fewer than 450,000 distinct CDR3 sequences, less than 25% of which are singletons. Material: peripheral blood mononuclear cells (PBMCs), obtained when the disease was refractory, from a patient treated with antithyroid drugs. These receptors originate from a female donor with Graves disease.

This clonotype was detected many times. The DNA for the CDR3 is TGTGCCAGTCGGCGGGTTTTGATAGGTGATGAAGCTTTCTTT. Its translation: CASRRVLIGDEAFF. This sequence joins TRBV12-3 or TRBV12-4 and TRBJ1-1; no clear D. Trimming removed 9 bases at V and 7 bases at J, with 21 bases between. The CDR3 is 14 residues long.

This clonotype was found many times. J is TRBJ2-5 and V is TRBV12-5; 8 bases are a match to TRBD1. CDR3 length: 15 residues. Trimming removed 5 bases from V and 5 bases from J; junction bases left unmatched: 10. CDR1 and CDR2 from the germline V gene are LGHNT and FRNRAP. The CDR3 loop reads CASGISTGGWETQYF. DNA of the CDR3: TGTGCTAGTGGTATCAGCACAGGGGGTTGGGAGACCCAGTACTTC.

This chain connects TRBV6-2 or TRBV6-3 to TRBJ2-7, with D tentatively TRBD1 (5 bases). The V gene lost 2 bases and the J gene lost 2 bases, with 13 bases spanning the gap. The V gene's germline CDR1 is MNHEY and CDR2 SVGEGT. The CDR3 has 15 residues. The CDR3 sequence is CASSYGRGGTYEQYF. The CDR3 bases are TGTGCCAGCAGTTACGGAAGGGGCGGAACCTACGAGCAGTACTTC.

This clonotype was observed a few times. CDR3 DNA: TGTGCCAGCAGTGAAGCACAGGGAGGCTACGAGCAGTACTTC. This translates into CASSEAQGGYEQYF. This chain joins TRBV6-1 and TRBJ2-7; D tentatively fits TRBD1 or TRBD2 (6 bases each). Germline assignment: CDR1 MNHNS and CDR2 SASEGT. The CDR3 spans 14 residues. Between the trimmed V and J ends, which lost 0 bases and 3 bases, there was a span of 9 bases.

This clonotype was picked up a small number of times. This chain joins TRBV10-3 and TRBJ2-7; a possible D gene is TRBD1 (6 bases). The CDR3 length is 17 residues. Germline V lookup: CDR1 ENHRY, CDR2 SYGVKD. The V end was cut by 0 bases, the J end by 2 bases, with 17 bases between. The CDR3 DNA is TGTGCCATCAGTGAGTCGGGGGCAGGGGTTGGCCCCTACGAGCAGTACTTC. The encoded protein is CAISESGAGVGPYEQYF.

V is TRBV20-1 and J is TRBJ2-5, with D perhaps TRBD1 (7 bases). CDR1 is DFQATT and CDR2 is SNEGSKA in the germline V gene (reference sequence). With 4 bases removed from V and 7 bases from J, the gap between germline ends came to 16 bases. The CDR3 length is 13 residues. The CDR3 DNA reads as TGCAGTGCTACCGGGACAGTGGGAGGGACCCAGTACTTC. Amino acids: CSATGTVGGTQYF.

This clonotype was recorded at least ten times. The chain carries TRBV12-3 or TRBV12-4 and TRBJ2-7; TRBD1 is a possible D gene (6 bases). CDR3 length equals 12 residues. V was clipped by 6 bases and J by 3 bases, with 9 bases between them. CDR3 bases: TGTGCCAGCAGACTGGACAGCTACGAGCAGTACTTC. As protein: CASRLDSYEQYF.

This clonotype was found many times. The gene calls are TRBV3-1 and TRBJ1-1; D is unclear. The V gene's germline CDR1 is LGHDT and CDR2 YNNKEL (reference sequence). V was shortened by 1 base and J by 0 bases, with 6 bases between the two germline ends. The CDR3 is 14 residues long. The DNA of the CDR3 is TGTGCCAGCAGCCAAGTTCAGATGAACACTGAAGCTTTCTTT. This codes for CASSQVQMNTEAFF.

This clonotype was detected only a few times. The chain combines TRBV13 with TRBJ2-7, with D possibly being TRBD1 (8 bases). The CDR3 runs to 14 residues. Germline V gene sequence: CDR1 PRHDT, CDR2 FYEKMQ (reference sequence). Trimming pared 1 base from V and 5 bases from J, leaving 12 bases between. CDR3 amino acids: CASSLVQGGNEQYF. In DNA, the CDR3 is TGTGCCAGCAGCTTAGTACAGGGGGGGAACGAGCAGTACTTC.

This clonotype was found a few times. The chain carries TRBV27 and TRBJ1-1; D remains ambiguous. Trimming pared 3 bases from V and 0 bases from J, leaving 8 bases between. CDR1 is MNHEY and CDR2 is SMNVEV in the germline V gene (reference sequence). There are 14 residues in the CDR3. The CDR3 here is CASSFASMNTEAFF. CDR3 sequence (DNA): TGTGCCAGCAGTTTCGCCAGCATGAACACTGAAGCTTTCTTT.

Many counts were recorded for this clonotype. This chain connects TRBV6-9 to TRBJ1-2; 9 bases agree with TRBD1. The CDR3 totals 17 residues. The J segment lost 8 bases and the V segment lost 3 bases, leaving 16 bases of the junction unmatched. Germline values: CDR1 MNHGY, CDR2 SVAAGI. The DNA for the CDR3 is TGTGCCAGCAGTTACGGAACAGGGGGCGCGATTCAAGGGGGCTACACCTTC. Amino acid sequence: CASSYGTGGAIQGGYTF.

The sample holds many counts of this clonotype. The chain recombines TRBV12-3 or TRBV12-4 with TRBJ1-2; D is perhaps TRBD1 (5 bases). V lost 6 bases and J lost 0, with 14 bases in between. The CDR3 consists of 15 residues. The CDR3 here is CASRFRSGPNYGYTF. CDR3 in DNA: TGTGCCAGCAGGTTCCGGTCAGGGCCTAACTATGGCTACACCTTC.

This clonotype was detected only a few times. The gene calls are TRBV27 and TRBJ2-2; the D gene is possibly TRBD2 (5 bases). CDR1 and CDR2 from the germline V gene are MNHEY and SMNVEV (reference sequence). V lost 3 bases and J 2 bases, leaving 13 bases between the germline ends. This CDR3 contains 16 residues. The CDR3 spells CASSFPSGTNTGELFF. The CDR3 DNA is TGTGCCAGCAGTTTCCCAAGCGGAACCAACACCGGGGAGCTGTTTTTT.

This clonotype appeared a few times. This chain uses TRBV20-1 with TRBJ2-4; 8 bases align to TRBD1. Germline V gene lookup returns CDR1 DFQATT and CDR2 SNEGSKA (reference sequence). This CDR3 spans 18 amino acids. Losses at the gene ends were 7 bases for V and 1 base for J; bases not matched to a gene: 18. The CDR3 region is CSEGRGPLVEWAKNIQYF. The CDR3 DNA reads as TGCAGTGAGGGCAGGGGGCCATTGGTGGAGTGGGCCAAAAACATTCAGTACTTC.

This clonotype was observed at least ten times. The genes are TRBV5-1 and TRBJ1-2; unclear D gene. The germline V gene has CDR1 SGHRS and CDR2 YFSETQ. V was clipped by 0 bases and J by 3 bases, with 15 bases between them. The CDR3 sequence is 16 residues long. The CDR3 DNA reads as TGCGCCAGCAGCTTGGCCGGCAGGTCGGGCGACTATGGCTACACCTTC. Translating it yields CASSLAGRSGDYGYTF.

This clonotype has just a few counts. This chain links TRBV6-5 with TRBJ1-5; 7 nucleotides align to TRBD1. This CDR3 is built from 17 residues. After removal of 0 bases from V and 0 bases from J, the junction contained 5 bases not matched to a gene. From germline, CDR1 is MNHEY and CDR2 SVGAGI. CDR3 loop: CASSYSAGGNSNQPQHF. The CDR3 region has the DNA TGTGCCAGCAGTTACTCTGCAGGGGGAAATAGCAATCAGCCCCAGCATTTT.

This clonotype came up many times. The chain carries TRBV6-5 and TRBJ1-1, with D tentatively TRBD1 (5 bases). The CDR3 runs to 17 residues. Germline V gene lookup returns CDR1 MNHEY and CDR2 SVGAGI. V lost 0 bases to trimming and J lost 0 bases, with 14 bases between them. CDR3 coding DNA: TGTGCCAGCAGTTACTCTTTCGAAACAGGCATGAACACTGAAGCTTTCTTT. Protein product: CASSYSFETGMNTEAFF.

This clonotype was recorded many times. The chain has TRBV3-1 and TRBJ1-4, with D unclear. With 1 base removed from V and 8 bases from J, the gap between germline ends came to 14 bases. The germline V gene has CDR1 LGHDT and CDR2 YNNKEL (reference sequence). This CDR3 comprises 15 residues. The CDR3, as DNA: TGTGCCAGCAGCCAAGGAGGAGGATTGGGAGAAAAACTGTTTTTT. Encoded protein: CASSQGGGLGEKLFF.